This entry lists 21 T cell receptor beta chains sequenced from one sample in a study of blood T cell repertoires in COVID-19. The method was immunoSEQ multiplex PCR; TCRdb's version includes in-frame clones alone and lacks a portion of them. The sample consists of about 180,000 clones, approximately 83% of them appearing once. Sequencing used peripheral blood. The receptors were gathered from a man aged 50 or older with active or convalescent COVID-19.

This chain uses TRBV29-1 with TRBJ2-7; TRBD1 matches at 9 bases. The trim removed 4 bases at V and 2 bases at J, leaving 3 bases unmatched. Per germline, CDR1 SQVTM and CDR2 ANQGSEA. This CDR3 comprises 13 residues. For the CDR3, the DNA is TGCAGCGTTGTGAGGGACAGGGCCTACGAGCAGTACTTC. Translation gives CSVVRDRAYEQYF.

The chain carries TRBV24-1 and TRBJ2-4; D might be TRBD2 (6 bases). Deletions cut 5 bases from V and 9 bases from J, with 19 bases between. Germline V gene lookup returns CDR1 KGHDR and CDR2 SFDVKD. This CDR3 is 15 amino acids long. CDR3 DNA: TGTGCCACCAGTGGAGGGACGGGAGAGGAAACCATTCAGTACTTC. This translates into CATSGGTGEETIQYF.

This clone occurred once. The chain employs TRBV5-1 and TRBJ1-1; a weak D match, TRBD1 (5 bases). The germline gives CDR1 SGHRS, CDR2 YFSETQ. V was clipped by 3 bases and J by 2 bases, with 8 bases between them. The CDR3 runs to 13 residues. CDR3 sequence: CASSSTVNTEAFF. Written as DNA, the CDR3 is TGCGCCAGCAGCTCGACAGTCAACACTGAAGCTTTCTTT.

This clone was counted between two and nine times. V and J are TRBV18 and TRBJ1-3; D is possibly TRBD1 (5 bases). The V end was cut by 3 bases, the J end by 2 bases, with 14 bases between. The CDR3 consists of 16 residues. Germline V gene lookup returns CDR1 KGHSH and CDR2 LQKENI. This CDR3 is CASSPSGIETGNTIYF. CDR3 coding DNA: TGTGCCAGCTCACCTTCAGGGATTGAGACTGGAAACACCATATATTTT.

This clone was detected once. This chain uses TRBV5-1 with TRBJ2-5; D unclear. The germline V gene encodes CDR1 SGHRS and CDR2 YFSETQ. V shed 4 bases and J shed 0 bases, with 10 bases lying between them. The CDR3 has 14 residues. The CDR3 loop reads CASSLQTNQETQYF. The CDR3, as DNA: TGCGCCAGCAGCCTTCAGACAAACCAAGAGACCCAGTACTTC.

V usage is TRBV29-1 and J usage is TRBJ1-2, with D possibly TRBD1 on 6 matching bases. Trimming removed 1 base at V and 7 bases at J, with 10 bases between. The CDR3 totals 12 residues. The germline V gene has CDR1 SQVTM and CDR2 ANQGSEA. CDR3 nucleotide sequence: TGCAGCGTTGAAGGGACAGTGGTTGGCTACACCTTC. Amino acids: CSVEGTVVGYTF.

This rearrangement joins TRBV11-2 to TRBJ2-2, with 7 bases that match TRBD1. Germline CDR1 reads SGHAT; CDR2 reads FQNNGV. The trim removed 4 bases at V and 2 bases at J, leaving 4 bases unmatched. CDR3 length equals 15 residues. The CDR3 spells CASSSGQTNTGELFF. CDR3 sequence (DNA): TGTGCCAGCAGCTCGGGACAGACCAACACCGGGGAGCTGTTTTTT.

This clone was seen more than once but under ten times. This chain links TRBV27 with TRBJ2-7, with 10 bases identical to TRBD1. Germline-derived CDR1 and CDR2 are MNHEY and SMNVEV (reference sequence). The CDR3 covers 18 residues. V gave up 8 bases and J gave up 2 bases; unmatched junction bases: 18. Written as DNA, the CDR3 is TGTGCCAGCGCCAGACAGGGGGCCTGGGGAGGGCCTCCCTACGAGCAGTACTTC. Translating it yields CASARQGAWGGPPYEQYF.

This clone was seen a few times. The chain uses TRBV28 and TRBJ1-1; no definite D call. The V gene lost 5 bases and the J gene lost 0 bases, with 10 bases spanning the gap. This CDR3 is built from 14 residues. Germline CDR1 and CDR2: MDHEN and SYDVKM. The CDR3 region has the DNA TGTGCCAGCAGTCTAAACCTTATGAACACTGAAGCTTTCTTT. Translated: CASSLNLMNTEAFF.

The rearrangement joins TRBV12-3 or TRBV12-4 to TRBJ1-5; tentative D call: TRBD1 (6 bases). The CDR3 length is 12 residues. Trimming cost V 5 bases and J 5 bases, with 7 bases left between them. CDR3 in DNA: TGTGCCAGCAGTGCAGGGGATCAGCCCCAGCATTTT. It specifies CASSAGDQPQHF.

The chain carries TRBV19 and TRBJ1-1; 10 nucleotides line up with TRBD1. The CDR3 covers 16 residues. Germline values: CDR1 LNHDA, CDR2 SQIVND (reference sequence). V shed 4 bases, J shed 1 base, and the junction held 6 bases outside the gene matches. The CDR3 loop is CASSTPGQGKNTEAFF. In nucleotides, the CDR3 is TGTGCCAGTAGTACACCGGGACAGGGGAAGAACACTGAAGCTTTCTTT.

The CDR3 DNA reads as TGTGCCAGCAAATGGGACAGAAACACAGATACGCAGTATTTT. It encodes CASKWDRNTDTQYF. The chain links TRBV27 to TRBJ2-3; 7 bases fit TRBD1. The junction had 6 bases not matched to a gene; V was cut back by 7 bases and J by 2 bases. The germline V gene has CDR1 MNHEY and CDR2 SMNVEV (reference sequence). This CDR3 spans 14 amino acids.

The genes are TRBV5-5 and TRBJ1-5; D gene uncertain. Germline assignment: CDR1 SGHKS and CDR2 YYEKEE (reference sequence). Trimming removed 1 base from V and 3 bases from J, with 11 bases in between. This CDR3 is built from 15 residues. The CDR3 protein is CASSLRGQYNQPQHF. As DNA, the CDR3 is TGTGCCAGCAGCTTGCGCGGCCAGTACAATCAGCCCCAGCATTTT.

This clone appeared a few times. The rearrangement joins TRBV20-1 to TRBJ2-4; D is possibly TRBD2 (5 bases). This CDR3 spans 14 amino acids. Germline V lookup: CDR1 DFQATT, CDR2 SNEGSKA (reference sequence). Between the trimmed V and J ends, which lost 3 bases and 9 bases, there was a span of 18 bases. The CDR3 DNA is TGCAGTGCTAGTAGCGACCCATCCAAAGGCATTCAGTACTTC. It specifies CSASSDPSKGIQYF.

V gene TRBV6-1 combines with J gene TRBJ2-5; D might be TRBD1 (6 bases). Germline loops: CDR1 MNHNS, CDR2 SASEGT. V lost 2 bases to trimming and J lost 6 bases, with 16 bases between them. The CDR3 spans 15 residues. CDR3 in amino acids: CASSEMAGAIKTQYF. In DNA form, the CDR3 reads TGTGCCAGCAGTGAAATGGCAGGGGCTATAAAGACCCAGTACTTC.

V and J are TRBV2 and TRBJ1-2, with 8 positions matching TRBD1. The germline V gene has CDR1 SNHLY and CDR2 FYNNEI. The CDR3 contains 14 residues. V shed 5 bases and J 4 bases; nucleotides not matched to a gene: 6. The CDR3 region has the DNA TGTGCCAGCAGTTTGCAGGGGGCCTCCTATGGCTACACCTTC. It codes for CASSLQGASYGYTF.

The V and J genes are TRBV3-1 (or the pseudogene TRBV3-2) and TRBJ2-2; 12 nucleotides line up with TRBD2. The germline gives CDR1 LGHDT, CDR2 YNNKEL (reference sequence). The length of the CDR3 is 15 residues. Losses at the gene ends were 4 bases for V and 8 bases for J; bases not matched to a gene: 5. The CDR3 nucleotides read TGTGCCAGCAGCCGCGGACTAGCGGGGCCTGGGGAGCTGTTTTTT. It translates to CASSRGLAGPGELFF.

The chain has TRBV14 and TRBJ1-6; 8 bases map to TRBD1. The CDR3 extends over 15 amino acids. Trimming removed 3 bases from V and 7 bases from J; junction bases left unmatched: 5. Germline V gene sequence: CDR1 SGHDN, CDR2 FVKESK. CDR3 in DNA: TGTGCCAGCAGCCATCGGACAGGGTCCAATTCACCCCTCCACTTT. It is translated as CASSHRTGSNSPLHF.

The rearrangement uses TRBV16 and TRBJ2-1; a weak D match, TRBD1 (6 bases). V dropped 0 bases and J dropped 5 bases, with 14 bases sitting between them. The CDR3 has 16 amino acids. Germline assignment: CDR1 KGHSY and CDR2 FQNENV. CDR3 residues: CASSQSGTPHNNEQFF. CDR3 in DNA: TGTGCCAGCAGCCAATCGGGGACACCTCATAACAATGAGCAGTTCTTC.

CDR3 in amino acids: CASSLAWGNSGNTIYF. CDR3 bases: TGTGCCAGCAGCTTGGCCTGGGGCAACTCTGGAAACACCATATATTTT. The chain uses TRBV5-6 and TRBJ1-3; tentatively, D is TRBD1 (5 bases). Between the trimmed V and J ends, which lost 0 bases and 0 bases, there was a span of 10 bases. This CDR3 is built from 16 residues. Germline V CDR1 and CDR2: SGHDT, YYEEEE.

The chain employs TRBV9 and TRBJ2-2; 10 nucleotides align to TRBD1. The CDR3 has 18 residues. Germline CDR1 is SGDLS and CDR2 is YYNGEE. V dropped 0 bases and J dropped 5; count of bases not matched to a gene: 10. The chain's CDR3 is CASSVASTGQGFTGELFF. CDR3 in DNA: TGTGCCAGCAGCGTAGCATCTACGGGACAGGGGTTTACCGGGGAGCTGTTTTTT.